This TCR beta chain was sequenced for a study of cytomegalovirus exposure and HLA in healthy donors. Broader study findings: Excluded: some indistinguishable V segments such as TRBV6-2 and TRBV6-3. Among immune exposure information, only CMV serostatus was available.

In the PCR, 60 Vbeta and 13 Jbeta primers were used. Per the original data handling: A later analysis tallied some 84 million unique TCR beta chains, some 12 million of them shared. Clones were sequenced by immunoSEQ multiplex PCR, and TCRdb holds only the in-frame ones, with some missing. V and J calls and clone size are as listed in that table; D and trimming were resolved from the DNA. The repertoire includes about 190,000 clones, roughly 86% of them detected once, and roughly 3.6% sits in the top ten. Notes on this clone: Its antigen is currently unknown.

Germline loops: CDR1 SQVTM, CDR2 ANQGSEA. The CDR3 totals 14 residues. The junction had 6 bases not matched to a gene; V was cut back by 3 bases and J by 5 bases. The sequenced material came from PBMCs. This clonotype originated in a man aged 35 to 55 in good health and CMV-seropositive. The chain couples TRBV29-1 to TRBJ2-1, with 8 bases matching TRBD1. CDR3 coding DNA: TGCAGCGTTGAGTGGGACAGGTCCCACAATGAGCAGTTCTTC. Translation gives CSVEWDRSHNEQFF.